This T cell receptor (beta chain) emerged from a study of immune evolution from preneoplasia to lung adenocarcinoma (dated by TCRdb to about 2021). Describing the broader study: HLA loss of heterozygosity was observed in approximately 7%, 15% and 30% of AIS, MIA and ADC lesions, respectively, and was not observed in any AAH lesions. Immune contexture across lung adenocarcinoma precursors and invasive adenocarcinoma was profiled using immune gene expression, TCR sequencing and multiplex immunofluorescence. Resected precursor lesions (AAH, AIS, MIA) and invasive adenocarcinomas were compared against paired morphologically normal lung tissue. The sample size was set by how many specimens were available, not by a prior power calculation. The immune data were integrated with whole exome sequencing and methylation data from the same cohort of nodules. A total of approximately 50 patients with pulmonary nodules who underwent surgical resection were included in the overall cohort. A total of over 50 patients contributed TCR sequencing data. According to the study, some 97 samples were used for TCR sequencing. POLYSOLVER was used to infer Class I HLA alleles from exome data, and LOHHLA was used to detect allele-specific HLA loss. Overall study outcomes, separate from this receptor: The highest clonality was observed in normal lung, whereas higher T cell density and diversity but lower clonality appeared to be present in later-stage lesions. T cell clonality was highest in KRAS-mutant nodules compared with EGFR-mutant or double wild-type lesions. Findings were based on association rather than direct causation; larger cohorts with long-term follow-up and longitudinal biopsies were deemed needed. Top T cell clone frequencies were highest in normal lung and appeared to decrease progressively from AAH through AIS, MIA and invasive adenocarcinoma. All patients were from Japan and China, so applicability to Western populations was uncertain.

Comment on this clone: Its antigen is still unknown. Per-base quality was not reported, and no clone a single base away is much larger than it.

CDR1 and CDR2 are drawn from the germline V gene (reference sequence): WNHNN, SYGVQD. CDR3 length: 15 amino acids, cysteine to phenylalanine. The DNA shown is the 45-base CDR3, in frame from base 1. Between the V and J ends, shortened by 3 bases and 0 bases respectively, the junction contains 9 bases. TCR beta CDR3 regions were sequenced from DNA using the immunoSEQ hsTCRbeta Kit. As for how the authors treated the data: TCR sequencing data were analysed with the ImmunoSEQ Analyzer. T cell clonality was defined as 1 minus Pielou's evenness, calculated on productive rearrangements. The inverse Simpson index, applied to productive templates, was used to measure T cell diversity. T cell density was TCR beta template counts normalized to usable DNA, estimated by amplifying and sequencing housekeeping genes. Two-sided Kruskal-Wallis tests were used to compare TCR metrics across histologic stages. Held by TCRdb, this immuneACCESS table contains in-frame sequences only and omits some clones. Under half of the omission traces to an unresolved V gene where checked; the cause of the rest is unknown. V, J and clone size are those of that table, while D and trimming were read from the DNA. The sample table records around 7,500 clones; about four fifths of these occur just once. The ten largest clones add up to approximately 3% of the sample.

Patients underwent resection in Japan or China between the mid-2010s and the late 2010s. Two lung cancer pathologists independently reviewed H&E slides to confirm the histologic diagnosis of every case. For nucleic acid extraction, premalignant or tumor cells were enriched by macro-dissection following pathologic assessment. The AllPrep DNA/RNA FFPE Kit was used to isolate DNA from FFPE tissue. Sequencing was carried out using FFPE invasive lung adenocarcinoma tissue. Interpreted using the paper, the cell subset or site label stands for: frankly invasive lung adenocarcinoma (ADC). The source of this sequence is a person aged 35-55 years with lung adenocarcinoma. The rearranged chain carries TRBV10-1 and TRBJ2-4, with the D gene uncertain. The nucleotide sequence reads TGCGCCAGCAGTGATTCCTTCCTAGCCAAAAACATTCAGTACTTC. Its product reads: CASSDSFLAKNIQYF.